The sequence of this T cell receptor beta chain was determined in a study of coeliac disease. Overall study context: Coeliac patients had newly diagnosed active disease, refractory type I disease, or gluten-free diet control. Refractory type I patients had no gluten-free diet response for over 12 months. High-resolution HLA typing was lacking; TRBV7-2 bias was queried instead.

This CDR3 has 11 amino acids. From germline, CDR1 is SNHLY and CDR2 FYNNEI. After removal of 8 bases from V and 6 bases from J, the junction contained 3 bases not matched to a gene. Sequencing used immunoSEQ multiplex PCR; TCRdb keeps in-frame clones, though not all of them. Among about 3,700 clones listed, more than 65% were seen once. The V and J genes are TRBV2 and TRBJ2-7; 8 bases are a match to TRBD2. This clonotype was sampled from a man aged 25 to 40 with celiac disease. The sample consisted of intraepithelial lymphocytes from the gut. The CDR3 DNA reads as TGTGCCAGCCGGGGGGGGTCCGAGCAGTACTTC. Protein product: CASRGGSEQYF. The complete variable domain, with remaining parts taken from reference TRBV2 and TRBJ2-7, reads EPEVTQTPSHQVTQMGQEVILRCVPISNHLYFYWYRQILGQKVEFLVSFYNNEISEKSEIFDDQFSVERPDGSNFTLKIRSTKLEDSAMYFCASRGGSEQYFGPGTRLTVT.